This record looks at one T cell receptor beta chain sequence and its context. Antigen specificity is unknown. This record comes from a study of shared clonotypes between healthy human individuals. Study background: CD4 naive and CD4 memory each took three plates per donor, while CD8 naive took two and CD8 memory one.

In germline, CDR1 is LGHNA, CDR2 YNFKEQ. The germline V and J ends were trimmed by 6 bases and 5 bases, with 14 bases remaining between them. This CDR3 spans 14 amino acids. Genomic DNA of each subset was evenly split across several immunoSEQ plates. The method was immunoSEQ multiplex PCR; TCRdb's version includes in-frame clones alone and lacks a portion of them. In the table there are more than 1 million clones, around 82% of which are singletons. Overall study findings and caveats: Represented diversity, genetic and exposure-history alike, was limited by few donors. The authors expected sequencing depth to affect clonotype sharing among donors.

Input material: memory CD4+ T cells from PBMCs. The subset here: CD45RA-negative fraction. This receptor was identified in a man aged 18-30 years in good health. Some clones in this sample may be carry-over from other donors' samples. This chain links TRBV4-2 with TRBJ2-1, with D maybe TRBD1 (6 bases). In nucleotides, the CDR3 is TGTGCCAGCAGGTTAAGCAGGGGTCACAATGAGCAGTTCTTC. It codes for CASRLSRGHNEQFF.